A selection of T cell receptor beta chains follows, all from one sample in a study of T cells in Graves' hyperthyroidism and ophthalmopathy. TCRdb used MiXCR to reprocess the multiplex PCR reads, holding one entry per CDR3 protein. Of about 250,000 distinct CDR3 sequences listed, roughly a quarter are singletons. Sequences were obtained from blood. Receptor source: a woman aged 40-49 years with Graves' ophthalmopathy. Each CDR3 is given without its conserved first and last residue. The D gene is left open where the match is weak.

V gene	D gene	J gene	CDR3 protein
TRBV24-1	.	TRBJ1-2	ATSDSGKGYT
TRBV24-1	TRBD1	TRBJ2-2	ASSGTGFGELF
TRBV12-3/TRBV12-4	.	TRBJ2-2	ASSFGQRGTGELF
TRBV3-1	.	TRBJ2-7	ASSQGGTGWSYEQY
TRBV28	.	TRBJ2-4	ASSFRVDKNIQY
TRBV28	.	TRBJ2-7	ASSFPTYEQY
TRBV6-5	.	TRBJ1-5	AGSYSDTYQPQH
TRBV19	.	TRBJ1-1	ASSIGLGMNTEAF
TRBV19	TRBD1	TRBJ1-5	ASSISGTGDFSSNQPQH
TRBV2	TRBD1	TRBJ1-1	ASSEATGGTEAF
TRBV5-1	TRBD1	TRBJ1-1	ASRTDRGLSEAF
TRBV27	.	TRBJ1-5	ATSRTYSNQPQH